These 28 T cell receptor beta chains came from one sample sequenced in a study of response to subunit inactivated influenza vaccine. MiXCR, applied by TCRdb to the RT-PCR reads, yields one record per CDR3 protein. The repertoire holds hundreds of thousands of distinct CDR3 sequences, with approximately 14% as singletons. Sequences were derived from PBMCs from blood, sampled 11 to 12 days after vaccination. The receptors were gathered from a middle-aged man who received an inactivated influenza vaccine.

V gene TRBV9 combines with J gene TRBJ2-3; D unresolved. Germline CDR1 SGDLS, CDR2 YYNGEE. V was pared by 4 bases and J by 0 bases, with 12 bases between. The length of the CDR3 is 15 residues. CDR3 sequence: CASSSGDPSTDTQYF. The CDR3, as DNA: TGTGCCAGCAGCTCTGGGGATCCTAGCACAGATACGCAGTATTTT.

This clonotype has ten or more counts. V and J are TRBV12-3 or TRBV12-4 and TRBJ2-5; D unclear. The V end was cut by 6 bases, the J end by 4 bases, with 9 bases between. The length of the CDR3 is 12 residues. The CDR3 DNA follows: TGTGCCAGCAGCCGGGCTCGAGAGACCCAGTACTTC. Residues: CASSRARETQYF.

V usage is TRBV12-3 or TRBV12-4 and J usage is TRBJ2-1, with D tentatively TRBD1 or TRBD2 (5 bases each). The CDR3 is made up of 14 amino acids. V was clipped by 6 bases and J by 0 bases, with 9 bases between them. CDR3 sequence: CASRERGSYNEQFF. The CDR3 DNA reads as TGTGCCAGCAGAGAGAGGGGCTCCTACAATGAGCAGTTCTTC.

This clonotype was picked up a small number of times. The V call is TRBV6-2 or TRBV6-3, the J call TRBJ2-1; 12 bases fit TRBD2. With 6 bases clipped from V and 10 bases from J, the junction kept 1 base outside the gene matches. The CDR3 spans 12 residues. Germline assignment: CDR1 MNHEY and CDR2 SVGEGT. CDR3 protein: CASRGTSGEQFF. CDR3 DNA: TGTGCCAGCAGGGGGACTAGCGGGGAGCAGTTCTTC.

This clonotype was detected a few times. The V and J genes are TRBV9 and TRBJ2-3; 10 bases line up with TRBD2. Germline assignment: CDR1 SGDLS and CDR2 YYNGEE. This CDR3 region has 17 residues. The V and J ends lost 0 bases and 2 bases, in that order; junction bases with no gene match: 6. The CDR3, as DNA: TGTGCCAGCAGCGTAGTGGCTAGCGGGGGCCCCACAGATACGCAGTATTTT. As protein: CASSVVASGGPTDTQYF.

This chain joins TRBV6-5 and TRBJ1-5; maybe TRBD1 (5 bases). The CDR3 loop spans 14 amino acids. CDR1 MNHEY and CDR2 SVGAGI come from the germline V gene. The germline V and J ends were trimmed by 4 bases and 6 bases, with 13 bases remaining between them. CDR3 amino acids: CASSSQGGGQPQHF. CDR3 DNA sequence: TGTGCCAGCAGTTCGCAGGGAGGCGGTCAGCCCCAGCATTTT.

This clonotype showed up just a few times. This rearrangement joins TRBV12-3 or TRBV12-4 to TRBJ2-7; 9 nucleotides agree with TRBD2. The CDR3 is 16 residues long. V dropped 0 bases and J dropped 4; count of bases not matched to a gene: 7. The CDR3 is CASSLAAGTSLYEQYF. Written as DNA, the CDR3 is TGTGCCAGCAGTTTAGCGGCGGGGACTAGCTTATACGAGCAGTACTTC.

The chain joins TRBV28 to TRBJ2-5; D is possibly TRBD1 (5 bases). Trimming took off 6 bases at V and 4 bases at J, with 18 bases between the two ends. The CDR3 covers 15 residues. In germline, CDR1 is MDHEN, CDR2 SYDVKM. CDR3 residues: CASSLLETVGETQYF. The CDR3 DNA follows: TGTGCCAGCAGCCTACTGGAGACAGTCGGAGAGACCCAGTACTTC.

This clonotype was seen only a few times. The gene calls are TRBV29-1 and TRBJ2-3; TRBD2 matches 7 bases. This CDR3 spans 15 amino acids. CDR1 is SQVTM and CDR2 is ANQGSEA in the germline V gene. J lost 4 bases, V lost 0 bases, and 7 bases had no gene match. The CDR3 nucleotides read TGCAGCGTTGAAGAGTGGGGGGGGAGCCCAGATACGCAGTATTTT. This codes for CSVEEWGGSPDTQYF.

This rearrangement joins TRBV15 to TRBJ2-5; D is unclear. Trimming removed 0 bases from V and 4 bases from J, with 6 bases in between. CDR1 LNHNV and CDR2 YYDKDF come from the germline V gene (reference sequence). The CDR3 is 13 amino acids. CDR3 in amino acids: CATSRERSETQYF. The CDR3 DNA follows: TGTGCCACCAGCAGAGAAAGGTCAGAGACCCAGTACTTC.

On this clonotype: At one end, the junction sequence differs from germline, possibly due to a read error. The V and J genes are TRBV18 and TRBJ2-3; a possible D gene is TRBD2 (6 bases). Germline V gene lookup returns CDR1 KGHSH and CDR2 LQKENI. The CDR3 totals 13 residues. The CDR3 is CASSPGGVYTEYF. For the CDR3, the DNA is TGTGCCAGCTCACCGGGGGGTGTGTATACGGAGTATTTT. The full variable domain, with the rest looked up from reference TRBV18 and TRBJ2-3, is NAGVMQNPRHLVRRRGQEARLRCSPMKGHSHVYWYRQLPEEGLKFMVYLQKENIIDESGMPKERFSAEFPKEGPSILRIQQVVRGDSAAYFCASSPGGVYTEYFGPGTRLTVL.

The chain is built from TRBV2 and TRBJ2-1, with D uncertain. Looked up from germline, CDR1 is SNHLY and CDR2 is FYNNEI. Trimming stripped 7 bases from V and 7 bases from J, with 5 bases between. This CDR3 contains 10 residues. This chain's CDR3 is CASNVNEQFF. In nucleotides, the CDR3 is TGTGCCAGCAATGTTAATGAGCAGTTCTTC.

This clonotype appeared a few times. This chain joins TRBV4-3 and TRBJ2-5; D is possibly TRBD1 or TRBD2 (5 bases each). Germline CDR1 and CDR2: LGHNA and YSLEER. This CDR3 spans 13 amino acids. V lost 6 bases and J 4 bases, leaving 12 bases between the germline ends. CDR3 protein: CASSRDAGETQYF. The DNA for the CDR3 is TGCGCCAGCAGTAGGGACGCGGGAGAGACCCAGTACTTC.

The chain combines TRBV20-1 with TRBJ1-6; D not certain. Germline V gene sequence: CDR1 DFQATT, CDR2 SNEGSKA (reference sequence). Between the trimmed V and J ends, which lost 7 bases and 13 bases, there was a span of 11 bases. This CDR3 region has 10 residues. The CDR3 reads CSVQTEPLHF. The CDR3, as DNA: TGCAGTGTCCAGACCGAGCCCCTCCACTTT.

The gene calls are TRBV6-5 and TRBJ2-7; D is uncertain. This CDR3 has 15 residues. The V end was cut by 3 bases, the J end by 4 bases, with 16 bases between. Germline assignment: CDR1 MNHEY and CDR2 SVGAGI. The CDR3 DNA is TGTGCCAGCAGTTATCGGGTGGCAGACCCTTACGAGCAGTACTTC. Its protein product is CASSYRVADPYEQYF.

V is TRBV24-1 and J is TRBJ2-7; D possibly matches TRBD1 or TRBD2 (5 bases each). Per the germline V gene, CDR1 is KGHDR and CDR2 is SFDVKD. The ends were cut back, 5 bases at V and 1 base at J, with 14 bases in the middle. The CDR3 spans 15 residues. The CDR3 is CATSGSGTESYEQYF. In DNA, the CDR3 is TGTGCCACCAGTGGTTCCGGGACGGAATCCTACGAGCAGTACTTC.

This clonotype was seen a handful of times. The chain is built from TRBV14 and TRBJ2-3; D perhaps matches TRBD2 (5 bases). The CDR3 sequence is 17 residues long. CDR1 SGHDN and CDR2 FVKESK come from the germline V gene. The V gene lost 2 bases and the J gene lost 6 bases, with 21 bases spanning the gap. The CDR3 spells CASSQYGVRAGGDTQYF. DNA for the CDR3: TGTGCCAGCAGCCAATACGGGGTGAGGGCCGGCGGGGATACGCAGTATTTT. The full variable domain, completed using reference TRBV14 and TRBJ2-3, is EAGVTQFPSHSVIEKGQTVTLRCDPISGHDNLYWYRRVMGKEIKFLLHFVKESKQDESGMPNNRFLAERTGGTYSTLKVQPAELEDSGVYFCASSQYGVRAGGDTQYFGPGTRLTVL.

This clonotype was counted between two and nine times. The chain recombines TRBV5-1 with TRBJ2-7; D tentatively fits TRBD1 or TRBD2 (5 bases each). CDR1 SGHRS and CDR2 YFSETQ come from the germline V gene. The ends were cut back, 0 bases at V and 2 bases at J, with 9 bases in the middle. The length of the CDR3 is 14 residues. This CDR3 is CASSLGDLPYEQYF. The CDR3, as DNA: TGCGCCAGCAGCTTGGGGGACCTACCCTACGAGCAGTACTTC. Variable domain in full (rest from reference TRBV5-1 and TRBJ2-7): KAGVTQTPRYLIKTRGQQVTLSCSPISGHRSVSWYQQTPGQGLQFLFEYFSETQRNKGNFPGRFSGRQFSNSRSEMNVSTLELGDSALYLCASSLGDLPYEQYFGPGTRLTVT.

The chain is built from TRBV6-5 and TRBJ1-1; TRBD1 might be the D (5 bases). The germline V gene encodes CDR1 MNHEY and CDR2 SVGAGI. The ends were cut back, 4 bases at V and 5 bases at J, with 11 bases in the middle. CDR3 size: 13 residues. CDR3 protein: CASSSGGRTEAFF. The CDR3, as DNA: TGTGCCAGCAGTTCTGGGGGAAGGACTGAAGCTTTCTTT.

The chain employs TRBV7-9 and TRBJ1-6; no clear D gene. V was trimmed by 5 bases and J by 0 bases, leaving 11 bases between them. Germline V gene lookup returns CDR1 SEHNR and CDR2 FQNEAQ (reference sequence). This CDR3 spans 16 amino acids. CDR3 sequence: CASSALVSSYNSPLHF. CDR3 DNA: TGTGCCAGCAGCGCCCTAGTTAGCTCCTATAATTCACCCCTCCACTTT.

This clonotype was counted between two and nine times. The rearrangement joins TRBV6-1 to TRBJ1-2, with a possible D match to TRBD1 (5 bases). The V end was cut by 7 bases, the J end by 8 bases, with 20 bases between. The CDR3 runs 14 residues. CDR1 and CDR2 from the germline V gene are MNHNS and SASEGT. This CDR3 reads CASKTGDGVKGYTF. CDR3 coding DNA: TGTGCCAGCAAAACGGGGGATGGGGTAAAAGGCTACACCTTC.

The chain recombines TRBV20-1 with TRBJ1-6, with a possible D match to TRBD1 (6 bases). The ends were cut back, 5 bases at V and 8 bases at J, with 13 bases in the middle. This CDR3 is built from 13 residues. Germline V CDR1 and CDR2: DFQATT, SNEGSKA (reference sequence). CDR3 bases: TGCAGTGCTGGAGGGGGTCCGGATTCACCCCTCCACTTT. Amino acids: CSAGGGPDSPLHF.

As DNA, the CDR3 is TGCGCCAGCAGCTTTGAAAGCGGGACCGGGGAGCTGTTTTTT. Translated: CASSFESGTGELFF. The chain carries TRBV5-1 and TRBJ2-2, with a weak D call TRBD2 (6 bases). Looked up from germline, CDR1 is SGHRS and CDR2 is YFSETQ. Deletions cut 2 bases from V and 5 bases from J, with 10 bases between. The CDR3 runs to 14 residues.

The genes are TRBV9 and TRBJ2-3; D unclear. Trimming took off 2 bases at V and 0 bases at J, with 4 bases between the two ends. In germline, CDR1 is SGDLS, CDR2 YYNGEE. The CDR3 runs to 13 residues. The CDR3 loop is CASSVRSTDTQYF. As DNA, the CDR3 is TGTGCCAGCAGCGTCCGGAGCACAGATACGCAGTATTTT.

This clonotype has only a few counts. Here the CDR3 reads CASSLVYSTYEQYF. CDR3 DNA sequence: TGTGCCAGCAGCTTAGTCTACTCTACCTACGAGCAGTACTTC. The V and J genes are TRBV7-2 and TRBJ2-7; D unclear. This CDR3 spans 14 amino acids. V was cut by 1 base and J by 2 bases, with 9 bases left in between. CDR1 and CDR2 (germline): SGHTA, FQGNSA.

This clonotype was detected only a few times. The chain carries TRBV7-2 and TRBJ2-5; the match to TRBD1 covers 7 bases. After removal of 3 bases from V and 4 bases from J, the junction contained 5 bases not matched to a gene. In germline, CDR1 is SGHTA, CDR2 FQGNSA. CDR3 size: 14 residues. The CDR3 here is CASSFKAGGETQYF. DNA of the CDR3: TGTGCCAGCAGCTTTAAGGCAGGGGGAGAGACCCAGTACTTC.

On this clonotype: This is likely a read error, given that the CDR3 carries no conserved phenylalanine or tryptophan at its end. V usage is TRBV5-1 and J usage is TRBJ2-7; D perhaps matches TRBD1 (6 bases). CDR3 length: 15 amino acids. Germline CDR1 reads SGHRS; CDR2 reads YFSETQ. V lost 2 bases and J 3 bases, leaving 15 bases between the germline ends. The CDR3 DNA reads TGCGCCAGCAGCTTTCATTTAAGGACAGACTACGAGCAGTACTAC. Translating it yields CASSFHLRTDYEQYY.

CDR3 sequence: CAYRTGNYNEQFF. CDR3 coding DNA: TGTGCCTATAGGACAGGGAACTACAATGAGCAGTTCTTC. The chain is built from TRBV30 and TRBJ2-1; TRBD1 agrees at 8 bases. This CDR3 is 13 amino acids long. Germline V gene lookup returns CDR1 GTSNPN and CDR2 SVGIG (reference sequence). Losses at the gene ends were 7 bases for V and 3 bases for J; bases not matched to a gene: 5.